This T cell receptor beta chain comes out of a study of tumor and adjacent non-tumor tissue in lung cancer. Study in general: There were some 11 adenocarcinoma, a couple of squamous cell carcinoma and 1 small cell lung cancer cases. Samples averaged about 3.8 million productive TCRbeta reads each.

TCRbeta libraries were built with three rounds of nested PCR, modified from ARM-PCR. One entry per CDR3 protein results from TCRdb running MiXCR on the multiplex PCR reads. The sample carries around 76,000 distinct CDR3 sequences, 76% recorded once. Notes on this clonotype: The CDR3 ends on some other residue instead of the conserved phenylalanine or tryptophan, so this is likely a read error. The DNA is left out, because the CDR3 cannot be placed on it with certainty; the CDR3 is given as TCRdb lists it.

Inclusive of both ends, the CDR3 amounts to 15 amino acids. The germline CDR1 and CDR2 sequences are SEHNR and FQNEAQ (reference sequence). The template was RNA from unsorted bulk tissue. The normal lung tissue was taken more than 3 cm from the tumor edge. This clonotype was sampled from a man in his 70s with non-small cell lung cancer. The source material was distant non-tumor lung tissue. The chain uses TRBV7-9 and TRBJ1-2; the table's D gene call, TRBD1, was not cross checked with the DNA. The CDR3 sequence: CASGLEGVGFFGYTL.